The rows below give T cell receptor beta chains drawn from one sample of a study of T cells in pancreatic ductal adenocarcinoma. TCRdb keeps only in-frame clones here, not all; method: immunoSEQ multiplex PCR. The data contain almost 5,500 clones, approximately 67% of them seen just once; the ten biggest clones take up around 10%. The sample comprised pancreatic tumor tissue. All receptors come from a human donor with pancreatic ductal adenocarcinoma. Both conserved end residues are part of each CDR3. A D gene is named only where the DNA matches it firmly. The size entry is marked missing in some rows and otherwise reads once, few, many or a size class.

size	J	D	V	DNA	CDR3
NA	TRBJ1-2	NA	TRBV18	TGTGCCAGCTCACCGTGGGGCGGCGAGGGCTACACCTTC	CASSPWGGEGYTF
NA	TRBJ2-7	NA	TRBV5-1	TGCGCCAGCAGCTACGCGTTCGAGGGCGAGCAGTACTTC	CASSYAFEGEQYF
NA	TRBJ2-7	TRBD1	TRBV19	TGTGCCAGTAGTATTGGACAGGGGGTTACCTACGAGCAGTACTTC	CASSIGQGVTYEQYF
NA	TRBJ1-2	TRBD1	TRBV30	TGTGCCTGGAGTTCCAAGGGGGCCCTCGGCTATGGCTACACCTTC	CAWSSKGALGYGYTF
NA	TRBJ2-1	TRBD1	TRBV19	TGTGCCAGTAGTGGGACGACAGGGGGTATCCCCAATGAGCAGTTCTTC	CASSGTTGGIPNEQFF
NA	TRBJ1-3	TRBD1	TRBV19	TGTGCCAGTAAGGACAGGCAATCTGGAAACACCATATATTTT	CASKDRQSGNTIYF
NA	TRBJ2-5	TRBD1	TRBV19	TGTGCCAGTAGTATAACAGGCTCTGTCGGACAGGGAGGCGAGACCCAGTACTTC	CASSITGSVGQGGETQYF
NA	TRBJ2-7	TRBD2	TRBV7-2	TGTGCCAGCAGCTTAGCCGGGACTAGCGGGCAGTACGAGCAGTACTTC	CASSLAGTSGQYEQYF
few	TRBJ2-5	NA	TRBV28	TGTGCCAGCAGTTTAGGGGGGGGGCTAGGAGAGACCCAGTACTTC	CASSLGGGLGETQYF
NA	TRBJ2-2	NA	TRBV2	TGTGCCAGCAGGGGTTATGGGGGAGGTACCGGGGAGCTGTTTTTT	CASRGYGGGTGELFF
few	TRBJ2-1	TRBD1	TRBV6-7	TGTGCCAGCAGTCCGAATGTAGACAGGGCCTACAATGAGCAGTTCTTC	CASSPNVDRAYNEQFF
once	TRBJ1-3	TRBD1	TRBV9	TGTGCCAGCAGCGGAGCCCAGACAGGGGCCATAAAAAACACCATATATTTT	CASSGAQTGAIKNTIYF
NA	TRBJ2-3	NA	TRBV5-4	TGTGCCAGCAGCTTGGCCCGCGGGAATACGCAGTATTTT	CASSLARGNTQYF
NA	TRBJ1-6	TRBD1	TRBV4-3	TGCGCCAGCAGCCAAGACGGTCAGGGGGTCATGTCACCCCTCCACTTT	CASSQDGQGVMSPLHF
NA	TRBJ2-3	TRBD1	TRBV18	TGTGCCAGCTCACCCTTCCGGGACAGGGGGGGAGATACGCAGTATTTT	CASSPFRDRGGDTQYF
NA	TRBJ2-7	TRBD1	TRBV6-6	TGTGCCAGCAGGGCCGGGACAGGGGCTTACGAGCAGTACTTC	CASRAGTGAYEQYF
medium-sized	TRBJ1-4	TRBD1	TRBV20-1	TGCAGTGCCCCACGCGGGACAGAGGTGTTTTTT	CSAPRGTEVFF
NA	TRBJ2-3	TRBD2	TRBV10-3	TGTGCCATAAGTAGCGGGGGGTCCCCAGATACGCAGTATTTT	CAISSGGSPDTQYF
NA	TRBJ1-1	NA	TRBV14	TGTGCCAGCAGCCCCATTCGGACAGTTATGAACACTGAAGCTTTCTTT	CASSPIRTVMNTEAFF
few	TRBJ2-1	TRBD2	TRBV9	TGTGCCAGCAGCGTAGCTGGTGGGGCTAGCGGGGTAGAGCAGTTCTTC	CASSVAGGASGVEQFF
once	TRBJ1-5	NA	TRBV28	TGTGCCAGCAGCCGCGGGGGGGAGGGCCAGCCCCAGCATTTT	CASSRGGEGQPQHF
NA	TRBJ2-3	TRBD2	TRBV25-1	TGTGCCAGCATTCCCAGCGGGGTTGATACGCAGTATTTT	CASIPSGVDTQYF
NA	TRBJ1-1	NA	TRBV5-1	TGCGCCAGCAGCTTGGGGGGGGGCAGCACTGAAGCTTTCTTT	CASSLGGGSTEAFF
NA	TRBJ1-5	NA	TRBV6-1	TGTGCCAGCAGTGCCGGGGGGCAGAGCAATCAGCCCCAGCATTTT	CASSAGGQSNQPQHF
NA	TRBJ1-1	NA	TRBV6-5	TGTGCCAGCAGTTACGGCCAGGGTAATGAAGCTTTCTTT	CASSYGQGNEAFF
NA	TRBJ2-7	NA	TRBV6-6	TGTGCCAGCAGTTACTCGGGGGGCGCGGGAGACGAGCAGTACTTC	CASSYSGGAGDEQYF
NA	TRBJ2-1	NA	TRBV18	TGTGCCAGCTCACCACCAAAAGCCCGAAGTGGGCAGTTCTTC	CASSPPKARSGQFF
NA	TRBJ2-1	NA	TRBV28	TGTGCCAGCAGTTCCTCGGGGTTAGTGCAGTTCTTC	CASSSSGLVQFF
NA	TRBJ2-1	NA	TRBV6-1	TGTGCCAGCAGTGAGTTTAGTGAGCAGTTCTTC	CASSEFSEQFF
large	TRBJ1-1	NA	TRBV19	TGTGCCAGTAGCCCTACAGGGTCCGGCACTGAAGCTTTCTTT	CASSPTGSGTEAFF
NA	TRBJ1-6	TRBD1	TRBV5-1	TGCGCCAGCAGCGGGGGACAGGGTTTCGAATCACCCCTCCACTTT	CASSGGQGFESPLHF
few	TRBJ2-1	NA	TRBV19	TGTGCCAGTAGTATGGGACTGGGTCGGGTCTACAATGAGCAGTTCTTC	CASSMGLGRVYNEQFF
medium-sized	TRBJ2-1	TRBD2	TRBV7-9	TGTGCCAGCAGCTTAGGACTAGCGTTCAATGAGCAGTTCTTC	CASSLGLAFNEQFF
NA	TRBJ2-3	NA	TRBV5-1	TGCGCCAGCAGCCTTGGGCTCGGGATGGATGGACATACGCAGTATTTT	CASSLGLGMDGHTQYF
NA	TRBJ2-5	NA	TRBV2	TGTGCCAGGGGGAGACAATCGGATTTAGAGACCCAGTACTTC	CARGRQSDLETQYF
once	TRBJ1-2	TRBD1	TRBV18	TGTGCCAGCTCACCCCGGGACAGGACTAACTATGGCTACACCTTC	CASSPRDRTNYGYTF
once	TRBJ2-1	TRBD1	TRBV2	TGTGCCAGCAGTGAACTCGGCGTAGAGACAGGGGGTGGTGAGCAGTTCTTC	CASSELGVETGGGEQFF
NA	TRBJ1-5	TRBD1	TRBV2	TGTGCCAGCAGTCCTCTTCAGGGGGGCGATCAGCCCCAGCATTTT	CASSPLQGGDQPQHF
NA	TRBJ1-1	NA	TRBV9	TGTGCCAGCAGCGTATCAGGGAACACTGAAGCTTTCTTT	CASSVSGNTEAFF
NA	TRBJ2-6	NA	TRBV5-5	TGTGCCAGCAGCTTGGGAGGGTCTGGGGCCAACGTCCTGACTTTC	CASSLGGSGANVLTF
NA	TRBJ1-6	NA	TRBV28	TGTGCCAGCAGTTTAATGGACAGAGTTAATTCACCCCTCCACTTT	CASSLMDRVNSPLHF
NA	TRBJ2-7	NA	TRBV28	TGTGCCAGCACCTTGGGCCGTTCCACCGAGCAGTACTTC	CASTLGRSTEQYF
NA	TRBJ2-7	NA	TRBV30	TGTGCCTGGAGTATGGAGAACGAGCAGTACTTC	CAWSMENEQYF
NA	TRBJ1-2	NA	TRBV18	TGTGCCAGCTCACGAGGAGCAGAATATGGCTACACCTTC	CASSRGAEYGYTF
NA	TRBJ2-7	TRBD1	TRBV7-2	TGTGCCAGCAGCTTAGCCCCGGACAGGGAGCAGTACTTC	CASSLAPDREQYF